The clone carrying this T cell receptor beta chain was counted between two and nine times. The sample originates from a study of spatial heterogeneity in lung cancer. Stated time point: sample taken at primary tumor resection. Without sorting, whole RNA was sequenced from tumor, nontumor lung or frozen PBMC. This CDR3 region has 15 residues. Germline V gene lookup returns CDR1 SGHRS and CDR2 YFSETQ. Trimming pared 5 bases from V and 12 bases from J, leaving 23 bases between. Every cDNA TCR molecule received its own unique molecular identifier. One entry per CDR3 protein results from TCRdb running MiXCR on the 5' RACE reads. The data contain tens of thousands of distinct CDR3 sequences, under 8% of them singletons.

This clonotype was obtained from a female donor with early-stage non-small cell lung cancer. This sequence joins TRBV5-1 and TRBJ1-4; D remains unclear. Source: PBMCs, taken at surgery. DNA of the CDR3: TGCGCCAGCAGGACCACCTACGACGCCCCCTCAGAACTGTTTTTT. Translation gives CASRTTYDAPSELFF.